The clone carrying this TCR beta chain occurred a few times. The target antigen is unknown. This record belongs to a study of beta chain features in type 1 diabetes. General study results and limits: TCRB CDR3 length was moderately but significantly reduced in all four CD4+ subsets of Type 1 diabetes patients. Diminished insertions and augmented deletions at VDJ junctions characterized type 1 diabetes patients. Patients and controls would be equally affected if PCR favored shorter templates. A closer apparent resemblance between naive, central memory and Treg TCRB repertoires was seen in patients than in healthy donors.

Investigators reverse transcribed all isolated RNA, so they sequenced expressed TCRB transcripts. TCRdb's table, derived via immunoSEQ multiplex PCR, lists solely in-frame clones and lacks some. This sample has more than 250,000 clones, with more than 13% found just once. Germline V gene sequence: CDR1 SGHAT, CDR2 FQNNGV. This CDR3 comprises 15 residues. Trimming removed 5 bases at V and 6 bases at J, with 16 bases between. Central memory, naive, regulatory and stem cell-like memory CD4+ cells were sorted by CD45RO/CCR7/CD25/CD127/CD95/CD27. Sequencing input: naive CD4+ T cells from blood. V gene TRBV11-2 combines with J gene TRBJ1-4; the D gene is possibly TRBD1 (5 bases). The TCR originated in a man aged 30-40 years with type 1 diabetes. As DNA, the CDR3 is TGTGCCAGCAGCCCGCCAGGGACTTCGTATGAAAAACTGTTTTTT. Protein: CASSPPGTSYEKLFF.